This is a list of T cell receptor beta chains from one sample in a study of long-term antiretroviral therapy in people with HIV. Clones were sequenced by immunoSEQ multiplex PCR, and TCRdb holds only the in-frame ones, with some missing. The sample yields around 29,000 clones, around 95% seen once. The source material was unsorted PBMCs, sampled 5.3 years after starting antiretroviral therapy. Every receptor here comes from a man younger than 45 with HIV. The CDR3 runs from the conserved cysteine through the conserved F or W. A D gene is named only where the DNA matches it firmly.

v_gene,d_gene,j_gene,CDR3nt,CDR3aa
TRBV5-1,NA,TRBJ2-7,TGCGCCAGCAGCTTGGCCATCGGGGCCCCCTCCTACGAGCAGTACTTC,CASSLAIGAPSYEQYF
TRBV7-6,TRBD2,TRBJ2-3,TGTGCCACCCTAGCGGGGGGCACAGATACGCAGTATTTT,CATLAGGTDTQYF
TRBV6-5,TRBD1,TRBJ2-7,TGTGCCAGCAGTTACCGGACAGGGGCGAGCTCCTACGAGCAGTACTTC,CASSYRTGASSYEQYF
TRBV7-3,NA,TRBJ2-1,TGTGCCAGCAGCTCCTCGGCCGACAGGCAGTTCTTC,CASSSSADRQFF
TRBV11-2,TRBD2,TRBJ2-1,TGTGCCAGCAGCTCGGGGGGGCTAGCGGGATTCAATGAGCAGTTCTTC,CASSSGGLAGFNEQFF
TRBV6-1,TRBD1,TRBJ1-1,TGTGCCAGCAGCAGACAGGGGGCGAACACTGAAGCTTTCTTT,CASSRQGANTEAFF
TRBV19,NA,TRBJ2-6,TGTGCCAGTAGTGTACAGGGCACCTCTGGGGCCAACGTCCTGACTTTC,CASSVQGTSGANVLTF
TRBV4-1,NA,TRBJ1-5,TGCGCCAGCAGCCAAGCGACAGGCCGGGGTAATCAGCCCCAGCATTTT,CASSQATGRGNQPQHF
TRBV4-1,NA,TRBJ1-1,TGCGCCAGCAGCCAAGAGTTTCGCAGGGGAGCTGAAGCTTTCTTT,CASSQEFRRGAEAFF
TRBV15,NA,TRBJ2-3,TGTGCCACCAGCAGAGCCGAGGATACGCAGTATTTT,CATSRAEDTQYF
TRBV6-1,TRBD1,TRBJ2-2,TGTGCCAGCAGACCGATGTGGACAGGGCACGGGGAGCTGTTTTTT,CASRPMWTGHGELFF